Given below is one TCR beta chain in context. Its antigen is undetermined. Bulk tumor gDNA, about 630 ng per sample, served as the TCR template. Taken during surgery, several biopsies per primary tumor were spaced as far apart as possible within the tumor mass. Surgery that was curative in intent was performed on patients with untreated, newly diagnosed non-small cell lung cancer. The sample is drawn from a study of immune heterogeneity within non-small cell lung tumors. Across the whole study: The composition of the tumors was a few squamous cell carcinomas, approximately 11 non-squamous carcinomas and 1 not otherwise specified.

General study results and limits: Identical dominant CDR3 beta clonotypes showed recurrence across tumor sites within a patient, and site-unique high-frequency clones were also present.

From germline, CDR1 is LNHNV and CDR2 YYDKDF (reference sequence). Trimming took 3 bases from V and 3 from J, leaving 9 bases between them. This CDR3 region has 14 residues. TCR beta CDR3 was amplified by multiplex PCR, first round 10 cycles, 32 V and 13 J primers. TCRdb called the multiplex PCR reads again in MiXCR, with one record for every CDR3 protein. The sample has roughly 15,000 distinct CDR3 sequences; 30% to 35% are singletons. This sequence joins TRBV15 and TRBJ1-5; D remains ambiguous. The sample consisted of lung tumor tissue. The source of this sequence is a woman between 45 and 60 years old with non-small cell lung cancer. CDR3 bases: TGTGCCACCAGCAGGACTTTCCCCAATCAGCCCCAGCATTTT. This codes for CATSRTFPNQPQHF.